The clone carrying this T cell receptor beta chain was detected a few times. Its antigen is undetermined. The data are from a study of healthy donors' naive CD4 and CD8 T cells. Looking at the study overall: TCR alpha primers covered all functional IMGT alpha gene variants.

Regarding the study as a whole: A reported CD4+/CD8+ bias affected most V and J genes in naive cells.

Losses at the gene ends were 1 base for V and 7 bases for J; bases not matched to a gene: 4. This CDR3 has 13 residues. Germline V lookup: CDR1 DFQATT, CDR2 SNEGSKA (reference sequence). Starting from approximately 500 ng of total RNA, TCR libraries were made with linear amplification. TCRdb called the reads again in MiXCR, with one record for every CDR3 protein. Here the sample spans roughly 200,000 distinct CDR3 sequences, 65% to 80% being singletons. The sequence was collected from a pool of human donors in good health; the sample pools cells from several healthy donors. This chain uses TRBV20-1 with TRBJ1-5, with TRBD1 identical over 7 bases. Sample: naive CD4+ and CD8+ T cells sorted from blood, pooled from several donors. The CDR3 sequence is CSARGDRDQPQHF. Here the CDR3 DNA reads TGCAGTGCTAGAGGAGACAGGGACCAGCCCCAGCATTTT.